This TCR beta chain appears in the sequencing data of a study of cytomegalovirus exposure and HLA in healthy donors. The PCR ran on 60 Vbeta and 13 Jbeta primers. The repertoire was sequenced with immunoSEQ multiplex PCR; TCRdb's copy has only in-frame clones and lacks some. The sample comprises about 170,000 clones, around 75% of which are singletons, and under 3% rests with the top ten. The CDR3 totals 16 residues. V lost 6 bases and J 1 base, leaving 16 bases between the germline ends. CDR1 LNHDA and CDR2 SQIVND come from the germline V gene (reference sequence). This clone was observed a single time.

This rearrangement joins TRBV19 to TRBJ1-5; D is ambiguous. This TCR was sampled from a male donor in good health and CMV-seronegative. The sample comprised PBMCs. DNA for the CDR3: TGTGCCAGTAGGATTTCGACTGGTATAAGCAATCAGCCCCAGCATTTT. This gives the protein CASRISTGISNQPQHF.